Listed below are T cell receptor beta chains from one sample, sequenced in a study of shared clonotypes between healthy human individuals. Profiled with immunoSEQ multiplex PCR; TCRdb holds only in-frame clones, not every one. The top ten clones hold about 24% of a sample with about 700,000 clones, around 90% of them seen once. The source material was naive CD8+ T cells sorted from blood. Receptors originate from a man aged 25-40 years in good health. Each CDR3 is given with its conserved first and last residue. The order of the fields is clone size, V gene, D gene, J gene, CDR3 DNA, CDR3 protein. A D gene is named only where the DNA matches it firmly. Clone size is given for some rows only: seen once, a few or many times, or a class if the clone is expanded.

clone_size: NA
v_call: TRBV2
d_call: NA
j_call: TRBJ1-2
cdr3_nt: TGTGCCAGCAGCGGACTCTACTATGGCTACACCTTC
cdr3_aa: CASSGLYYGYTF

clone_size: NA
v_call: TRBV5-8
d_call: TRBD1
j_call: TRBJ2-2
cdr3_nt: TGTGCCAGCAGCTTGGGACAGGGGATGGGCACCGGGGAGCTGTTTTTT
cdr3_aa: CASSLGQGMGTGELFF

clone_size: NA
v_call: TRBV9
d_call: TRBD2
j_call: TRBJ2-5
cdr3_nt: TGTGCCAGCAGCTCCGTCGCGGGGGGATCGGAGACCCAGTACTTC
cdr3_aa: CASSSVAGGSETQYF

clone_size: NA
v_call: TRBV5-5
d_call: NA
j_call: TRBJ2-7
cdr3_nt: TGTGCCAGCAGCTCCCCAGACGGGAGCATATACGAGCAGTACTTC
cdr3_aa: CASSSPDGSIYEQYF

clone_size: NA
v_call: TRBV9
d_call: NA
j_call: TRBJ2-7
cdr3_nt: TGTGCCAGCAGCGGAAGGGAGTCCTACGAGCAGTACTTC
cdr3_aa: CASSGRESYEQYF

clone_size: few
v_call: TRBV7-9
d_call: TRBD2
j_call: TRBJ2-7
cdr3_nt: TGTGCCAGCAGCTTAGATAGCGGGACCTCCTACGAGCAGTACTTC
cdr3_aa: CASSLDSGTSYEQYF

clone_size: NA
v_call: TRBV5-1
d_call: NA
j_call: TRBJ1-4
cdr3_nt: TGCGCCAGCACGTGGAGGGGAAATAATGAAAAACTGTTTTTT
cdr3_aa: CASTWRGNNEKLFF

clone_size: NA
v_call: TRBV5-4
d_call: NA
j_call: TRBJ1-2
cdr3_nt: TGTGCCAGCAGCTTATTATCTGGCTACACCTTC
cdr3_aa: CASSLLSGYTF

clone_size: NA
v_call: TRBV6-5
d_call: NA
j_call: TRBJ2-7
cdr3_nt: TGTGCCAGCAGTTTAACGGGAGTCCCCCACGAGCAGTACTTC
cdr3_aa: CASSLTGVPHEQYF

clone_size: once
v_call: TRBV27
d_call: NA
j_call: TRBJ1-1
cdr3_nt: TGTGCCAGCAGTACCCAACTTAGGGTCGGGCGAGACACTGAAGCTTTCTTT
cdr3_aa: CASSTQLRVGRDTEAFF

clone_size: NA
v_call: TRBV28
d_call: TRBD1
j_call: TRBJ2-7
cdr3_nt: TGTGCCAGCAGTAAGAAGGGGACAGGGGAAGGCTACGAGCAGTACTTC
cdr3_aa: CASSKKGTGEGYEQYF

clone_size: NA
v_call: TRBV14
d_call: TRBD1
j_call: TRBJ2-7
cdr3_nt: TGTGCCAGCAGCCAAGAGGGACAGGGTCGGTACGAGCAGTACTTC
cdr3_aa: CASSQEGQGRYEQYF

clone_size: NA
v_call: TRBV4-1
d_call: NA
j_call: TRBJ2-3
cdr3_nt: TGCGCCAGCAGCCCGCTGAGTAGGCCCACAGATACGCAGTATTTT
cdr3_aa: CASSPLSRPTDTQYF

clone_size: NA
v_call: TRBV9
d_call: NA
j_call: TRBJ2-7
cdr3_nt: TGTGCCAGCAGCCAATGGGACTCAACCTACGAGCAGTACTTC
cdr3_aa: CASSQWDSTYEQYF

clone_size: NA
v_call: TRBV25-1
d_call: TRBD1
j_call: TRBJ2-4
cdr3_nt: TGTGCCAGCATAGCAGGGGGCATTCAGTACTTC
cdr3_aa: CASIAGGIQYF

clone_size: NA
v_call: TRBV28
d_call: TRBD2
j_call: TRBJ2-5
cdr3_nt: TGTGCCAGCAGTTTGGTATTCGGGAGGCTCGGGTTCCAAGAGACCCAGTACTTC
cdr3_aa: CASSLVFGRLGFQETQYF

clone_size: once
v_call: TRBV5-5
d_call: TRBD1
j_call: TRBJ2-7
cdr3_nt: TGTGCCAGCAGCGTAAATCGGGACAGGGCCTACGAGCAGTACTTC
cdr3_aa: CASSVNRDRAYEQYF

clone_size: few
v_call: TRBV7-9
d_call: NA
j_call: TRBJ2-1
cdr3_nt: TGTGCCAGCAGCCCCCACAATGAGCAGTTCTTC
cdr3_aa: CASSPHNEQFF

clone_size: once
v_call: TRBV4-2
d_call: NA
j_call: TRBJ2-1
cdr3_nt: TGTGCCAGCAGCCAAGAAGAAGTTTACAATGAGCAGTTCTTC
cdr3_aa: CASSQEEVYNEQFF

clone_size: NA
v_call: TRBV4-3
d_call: TRBD1
j_call: TRBJ2-2
cdr3_nt: TGCGCCAGCAGCCCCTTCCACCGGGACAGGGGTTCGGGGGAGCTGTTTTTT
cdr3_aa: CASSPFHRDRGSGELFF

clone_size: NA
v_call: TRBV7-6
d_call: TRBD1
j_call: TRBJ1-1
cdr3_nt: TGTGCCAGCAGCTTCTCCCGACGGGACAGGATCATGAACACTGAAGCTTTCTTT
cdr3_aa: CASSFSRRDRIMNTEAFF

clone_size: NA
v_call: TRBV21-1
d_call: NA
j_call: TRBJ2-3
cdr3_nt: TGTGCCAGCCGACGCAGGGTGTACGCAGATACGCAGTATTTT
cdr3_aa: CASRRRVYADTQYF

clone_size: NA
v_call: TRBV12-5
d_call: TRBD2
j_call: TRBJ2-1
cdr3_nt: TGTGCTAGTGGTTTGGGCGGGAGTATAGCTGAGCAGTTCTTC
cdr3_aa: CASGLGGSIAEQFF

clone_size: NA
v_call: TRBV27
d_call: TRBD2
j_call: TRBJ2-1
cdr3_nt: TGTGCCAGCAGATCGGGACTAGCAGGGTCAGACAATGAGCAGTTCTTC
cdr3_aa: CASRSGLAGSDNEQFF

clone_size: NA
v_call: TRBV14
d_call: NA
j_call: TRBJ2-2
cdr3_nt: TGTGCCAGCAAAGGGGCCGGGGAGCTGTTTTTT
cdr3_aa: CASKGAGELFF

clone_size: NA
v_call: TRBV7-3
d_call: NA
j_call: TRBJ2-2
cdr3_nt: TGTGCCAGCAGCGATAAGGGCAGGGAGCTAACCGGGGAGCTGTTTTTT
cdr3_aa: CASSDKGRELTGELFF

clone_size: NA
v_call: TRBV7-9
d_call: TRBD1
j_call: TRBJ1-1
cdr3_nt: TGTGCCAGCAGTCTGGACAGGGACGACACTGAAGCTTTCTTT
cdr3_aa: CASSLDRDDTEAFF

clone_size: NA
v_call: TRBV5-4
d_call: NA
j_call: TRBJ2-5
cdr3_nt: TGTGCCAGCAGCTTGTCAGGGTCCCAAGAGACCCAGTACTTC
cdr3_aa: CASSLSGSQETQYF

clone_size: NA
v_call: TRBV5-1
d_call: TRBD1
j_call: TRBJ1-2
cdr3_nt: TGCGCCAGCAGCTTGGAGGGGGCGCCGAGTGGCTACACCTTC
cdr3_aa: CASSLEGAPSGYTF

clone_size: NA
v_call: TRBV4-1
d_call: TRBD1
j_call: TRBJ1-1
cdr3_nt: TGCGCCAGCAGCCAACCCCGGGCAGGGGGAGAACACTTAGAAGCTTTCTTT
cdr3_aa: CASSQPRAGGEHLEAFF

clone_size: NA
v_call: TRBV9
d_call: TRBD1
j_call: TRBJ2-3
cdr3_nt: TGTGCCAGCAGCCCGGACAGGGATACGCAGTATTTT
cdr3_aa: CASSPDRDTQYF

clone_size: NA
v_call: TRBV4-1
d_call: NA
j_call: TRBJ2-1
cdr3_nt: TGCGCCAGCAGCCAAGCCGGGGGCCGAAACAACAATGAGCAGTTCTTC
cdr3_aa: CASSQAGGRNNNEQFF

clone_size: NA
v_call: TRBV19
d_call: NA
j_call: TRBJ2-6
cdr3_nt: TGTGCCACCTTCGGGTGGGGAGTGGGTCCTACTGGGGCCAACGTCCTGACTTTC
cdr3_aa: CATFGWGVGPTGANVLTF

clone_size: NA
v_call: TRBV7-9
d_call: NA
j_call: TRBJ2-1
cdr3_nt: TGTGCCAGCAGCTCTAACTATTTGTACAATGAGCAGTTCTTC
cdr3_aa: CASSSNYLYNEQFF

clone_size: NA
v_call: TRBV4-1
d_call: TRBD2
j_call: TRBJ2-5
cdr3_nt: TGCGCCAGCAGCCAAGAGCCCACTAGCGGCCAAGAGACCCAGTACTTC
cdr3_aa: CASSQEPTSGQETQYF

clone_size: once
v_call: TRBV5-6
d_call: NA
j_call: TRBJ2-7
cdr3_nt: TGTGCCAGCAGCTCGGAGCAAGTCGAGCAGTACTTC
cdr3_aa: CASSSEQVEQYF

clone_size: NA
v_call: TRBV28
d_call: TRBD1
j_call: TRBJ2-3
cdr3_nt: TGTGCCAGCACCCTTACCCAGGGGGCGATTGTGACAGATACGCAGTATTTT
cdr3_aa: CASTLTQGAIVTDTQYF

clone_size: NA
v_call: TRBV29-1
d_call: NA
j_call: TRBJ2-3
cdr3_nt: TGCAGCGTTGAAGGACAGACCACCACAGATACGCAGTATTTT
cdr3_aa: CSVEGQTTTDTQYF

clone_size: few
v_call: TRBV7-9
d_call: NA
j_call: TRBJ1-2
cdr3_nt: TGTGCCAGCAGCTCCCCCCGGGAGGGGTATGGCTACACCTTC
cdr3_aa: CASSSPREGYGYTF

clone_size: NA
v_call: TRBV27
d_call: NA
j_call: TRBJ2-3
cdr3_nt: TGTGCCAGCAGGCGATTCCCGGATACGCAGTATTTT
cdr3_aa: CASRRFPDTQYF

clone_size: NA
v_call: TRBV19
d_call: TRBD2
j_call: TRBJ2-5
cdr3_nt: TGTGCCAGTAGTTCCGGGAGGGAGACCCAGTACTTC
cdr3_aa: CASSSGRETQYF

clone_size: many
v_call: TRBV7-9
d_call: NA
j_call: TRBJ2-5
cdr3_nt: TGTGCCAGTGGGGACCAAAGGGTTAGGGAGACCCAGTACTTC
cdr3_aa: CASGDQRVRETQYF